This T cell receptor delta chain was identified during a study of gamma-delta T cells after stem cell transplantation. The germline V and J ends were trimmed by 3 bases and 8 bases, with 15 bases remaining between them. The germline V gene has CDR1 GEAIGNYY and CDR2 EKD. This CDR3 contains 13 residues. TCRdb re-analyzed the RT-PCR reads via CATT. The repertoire has about 1,600 delta-chain clones, approximately 8.4% of them found once; the top ten carry roughly half. About this clone itself: This may stem from a read error, because a much larger clone lies one nucleotide away.

The TCR was taken from a human donor. It is not recorded whose cells these are; they may come from a transplant donor. The chain couples TRDV2 to TRDJ1; D not resolved. Sequencing used gamma-delta T cells. CDR3 in amino acids: CACDPLDGRKLIF. CDR3 DNA: TGTGCCTGTGACCCCTTGGACGGGCGAAAACTCATCTTT.